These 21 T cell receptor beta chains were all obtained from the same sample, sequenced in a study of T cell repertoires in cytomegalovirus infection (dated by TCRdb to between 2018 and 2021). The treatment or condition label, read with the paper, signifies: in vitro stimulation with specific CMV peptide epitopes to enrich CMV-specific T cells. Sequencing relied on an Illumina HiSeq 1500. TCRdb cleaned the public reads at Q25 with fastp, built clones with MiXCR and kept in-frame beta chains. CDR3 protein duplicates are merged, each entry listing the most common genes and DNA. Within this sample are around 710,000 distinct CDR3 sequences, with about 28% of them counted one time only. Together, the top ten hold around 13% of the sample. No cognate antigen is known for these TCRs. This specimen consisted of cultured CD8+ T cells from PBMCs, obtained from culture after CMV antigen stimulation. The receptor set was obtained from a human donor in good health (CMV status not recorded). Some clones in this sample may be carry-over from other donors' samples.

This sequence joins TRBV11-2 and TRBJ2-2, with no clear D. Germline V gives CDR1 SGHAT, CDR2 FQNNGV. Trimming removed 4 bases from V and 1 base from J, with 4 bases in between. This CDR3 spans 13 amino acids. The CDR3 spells CASSWLNTGELFF. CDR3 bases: TGTGCCAGCAGCTGGCTGAACACCGGGGAGCTGTTTTTT. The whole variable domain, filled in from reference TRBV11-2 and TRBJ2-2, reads EAGVAQSPRYKIIEKRQSVAFWCNPISGHATLYWYQQILGQGPKLLIQFQNNGVVDDSQLPKDRFSAERLKGVDSTLKIQPAKLEDSAVYLCASSWLNTGELFFGEGSRLTVL.

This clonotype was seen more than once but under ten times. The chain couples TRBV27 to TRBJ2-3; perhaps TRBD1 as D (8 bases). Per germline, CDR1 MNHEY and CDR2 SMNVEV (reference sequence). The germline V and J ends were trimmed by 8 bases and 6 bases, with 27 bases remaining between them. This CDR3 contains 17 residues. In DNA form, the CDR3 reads TGTGCCAGCGGGCGGGGGCTTGACAGGGGAAACCGGGATACGCAGTATTTT. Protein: CASGRGLDRGNRDTQYF.

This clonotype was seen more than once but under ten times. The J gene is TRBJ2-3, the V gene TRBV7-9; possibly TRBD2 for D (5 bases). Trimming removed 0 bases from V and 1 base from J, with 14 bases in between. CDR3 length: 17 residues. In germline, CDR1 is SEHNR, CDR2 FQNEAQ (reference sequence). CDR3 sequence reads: CASSLAQTSRGTDTQYF. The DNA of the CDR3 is TGTGCCAGCAGCTTAGCGCAAACTAGTCGAGGCACAGATACGCAGTATTTT. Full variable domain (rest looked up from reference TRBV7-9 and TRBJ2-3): DTGVSQNPRHKITKRGQNVTFRCDPISEHNRLYWYRQTLGQGPEFLTYFQNEAQLEKSRLLSDRFSAERPKGSFSTLEIQRTEQGDSAMYLCASSLAQTSRGTDTQYFGPGTRLTVL.

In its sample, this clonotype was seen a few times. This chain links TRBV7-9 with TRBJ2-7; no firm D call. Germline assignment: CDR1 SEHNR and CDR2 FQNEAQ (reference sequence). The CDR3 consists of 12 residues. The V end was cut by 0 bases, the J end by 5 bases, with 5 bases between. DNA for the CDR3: TGTGCCAGCAGCTTAGCGGCGAACGAGCAGTACTTC. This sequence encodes CASSLAANEQYF.

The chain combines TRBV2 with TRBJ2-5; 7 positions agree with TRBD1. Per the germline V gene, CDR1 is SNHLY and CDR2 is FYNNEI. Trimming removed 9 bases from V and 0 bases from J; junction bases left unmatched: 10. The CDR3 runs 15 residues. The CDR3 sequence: CASQSGTAYQETQYF. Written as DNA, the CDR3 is TGTGCCAGTCAATCCGGGACAGCGTACCAAGAGACCCAGTACTTC.

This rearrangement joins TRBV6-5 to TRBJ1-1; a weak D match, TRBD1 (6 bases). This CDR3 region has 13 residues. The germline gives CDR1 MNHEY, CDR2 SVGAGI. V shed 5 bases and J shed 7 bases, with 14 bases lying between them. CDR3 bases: TGTGCCAGCAGTCCCGGACAGATGTATGAAGCTTTCTTT. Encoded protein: CASSPGQMYEAFF.

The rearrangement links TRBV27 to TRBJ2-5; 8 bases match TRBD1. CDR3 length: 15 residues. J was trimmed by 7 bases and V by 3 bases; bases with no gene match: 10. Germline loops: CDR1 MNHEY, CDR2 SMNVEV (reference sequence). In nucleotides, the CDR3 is TGTGCCAGCAGTTTTCGGGCAGGGGGCTATGGGACCCAGTACTTC. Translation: CASSFRAGGYGTQYF.

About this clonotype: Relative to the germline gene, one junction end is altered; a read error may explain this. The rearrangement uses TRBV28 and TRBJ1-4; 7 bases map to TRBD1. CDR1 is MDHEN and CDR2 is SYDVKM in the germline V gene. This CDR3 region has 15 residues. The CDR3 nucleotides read TGTGCCAGCAGTCTCGGGACAGCTTCTAATGAAGAACTGTTTTTT. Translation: CASSLGTASNEELFF.

CDR3 coding DNA: TGTGCCAGCACCCCGAGGGGGGGCGGCACAGATACGCAGTATTTT. This encodes CASTPRGGGTDTQYF. The V call is TRBV6-5, the J call TRBJ2-3; possibly TRBD2 for D (7 bases). The CDR3 runs to 15 residues. V was shortened by 7 bases and J by 1 base, with 15 bases between the two germline ends. Germline-derived CDR1 and CDR2 are MNHEY and SVGAGI.

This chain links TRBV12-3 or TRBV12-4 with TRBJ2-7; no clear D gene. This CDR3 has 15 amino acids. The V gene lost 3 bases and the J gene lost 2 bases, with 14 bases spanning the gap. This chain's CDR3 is CASSLGNPRTYEQYF. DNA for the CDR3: TGTGCCAGCAGTTTGGGGAACCCCAGGACCTACGAGCAGTACTTC.

In DNA form, the CDR3 reads TGTGCCAGCTCACCGTCGACAGGGACAGATACGCAGTATTTT. This codes for CASSPSTGTDTQYF. The rearrangement joins TRBV18 to TRBJ2-3, with 7 bases fitting TRBD1. CDR1 is KGHSH, CDR2 LQKENI, per germline. J gave up 3 bases and V 3 bases, and 3 bases lay outside the gene matches. This CDR3 spans 14 amino acids.

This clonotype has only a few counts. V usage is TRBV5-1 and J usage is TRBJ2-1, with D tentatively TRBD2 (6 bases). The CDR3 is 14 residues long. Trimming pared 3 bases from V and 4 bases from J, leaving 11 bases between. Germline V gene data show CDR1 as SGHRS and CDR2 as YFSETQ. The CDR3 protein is CASSSEGTYNEQFF. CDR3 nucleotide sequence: TGCGCCAGCAGCTCGGAGGGGACTTACAATGAGCAGTTCTTC. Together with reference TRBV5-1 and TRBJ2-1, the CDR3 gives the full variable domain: KAGVTQTPRYLIKTRGQQVTLSCSPISGHRSVSWYQQTPGQGLQFLFEYFSETQRNKGNFPGRFSGRQFSNSRSEMNVSTLELGDSALYLCASSSEGTYNEQFFGPGTRLTVL.

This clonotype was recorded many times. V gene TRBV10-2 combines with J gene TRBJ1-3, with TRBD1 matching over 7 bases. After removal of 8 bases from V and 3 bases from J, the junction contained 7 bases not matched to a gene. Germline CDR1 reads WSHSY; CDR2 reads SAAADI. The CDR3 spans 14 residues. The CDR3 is CASGDSPFGNTIYF. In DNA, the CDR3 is TGCGCCAGCGGGGACAGCCCCTTTGGAAACACCATATATTTT.

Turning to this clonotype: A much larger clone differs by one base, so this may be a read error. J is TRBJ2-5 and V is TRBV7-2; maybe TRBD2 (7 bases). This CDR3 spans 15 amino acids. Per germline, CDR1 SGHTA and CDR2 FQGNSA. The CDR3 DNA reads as TGTGCCAGCAGCTTCCATGGGGGGGCCGGAGAGATCCAGTACTTC. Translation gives CASSFHGGAGEIQYF.

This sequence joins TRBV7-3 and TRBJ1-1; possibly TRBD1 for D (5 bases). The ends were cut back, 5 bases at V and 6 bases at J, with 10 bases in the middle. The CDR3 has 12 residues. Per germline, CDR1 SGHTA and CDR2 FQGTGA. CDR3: CASSHTGSEAFF. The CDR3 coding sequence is TGTGCCAGCAGCCATACAGGTTCTGAAGCTTTCTTT.

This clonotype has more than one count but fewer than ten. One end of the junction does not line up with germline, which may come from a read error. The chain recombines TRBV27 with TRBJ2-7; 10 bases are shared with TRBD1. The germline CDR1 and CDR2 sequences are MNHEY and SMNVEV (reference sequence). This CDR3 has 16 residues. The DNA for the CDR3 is TGTGCCAGCAGTCTATCCGGGACAGGGGCGAGCTACGAGCAGTACTTC. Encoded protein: CASSLSGTGASYEQYF.

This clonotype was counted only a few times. Here the CDR3 reads CASNRPADTQYF. The CDR3 region has the DNA TGTGCCAGCAATCGCCCTGCAGATACGCAGTATTTT. The rearrangement joins TRBV27 to TRBJ2-3, with D uncertain. The CDR3 is 12 amino acids. V dropped 7 bases and J dropped 4 bases, with 9 bases sitting between them. CDR1 MNHEY and CDR2 SMNVEV come from the germline V gene (reference sequence).

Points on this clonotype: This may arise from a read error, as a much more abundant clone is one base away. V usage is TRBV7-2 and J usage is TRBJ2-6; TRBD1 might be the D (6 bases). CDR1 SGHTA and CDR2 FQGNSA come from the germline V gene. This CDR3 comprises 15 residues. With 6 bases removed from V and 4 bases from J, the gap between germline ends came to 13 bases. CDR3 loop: CASRPPGVGANVLTF. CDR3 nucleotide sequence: TGTGCCAGCAGACCGCCAGGGGTCGGGGCCAACGTCCTGACTTTC. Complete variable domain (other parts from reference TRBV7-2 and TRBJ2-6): GAGVSQSPSNKVTEKGKDVELRCDPISGHTALYWYRQSLGQGLEFLIYFQGNSAPDKSGLPSDRFSAERTGGSVSTLTIQRTQQEDSAVYLCASRPPGVGANVLTFGAGSRLTVL.

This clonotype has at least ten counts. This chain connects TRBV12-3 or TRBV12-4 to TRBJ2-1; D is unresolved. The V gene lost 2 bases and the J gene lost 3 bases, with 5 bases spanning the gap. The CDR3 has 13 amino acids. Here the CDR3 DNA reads TGTGCCAGCAGTTTATCCAGCTACAATGAGCAGTTCTTC. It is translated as CASSLSSYNEQFF.

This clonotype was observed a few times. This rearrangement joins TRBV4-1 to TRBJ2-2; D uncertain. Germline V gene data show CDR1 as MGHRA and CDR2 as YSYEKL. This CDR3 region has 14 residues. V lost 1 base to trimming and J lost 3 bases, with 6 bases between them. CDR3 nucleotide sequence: TGCGCCAGCAGCCAAGTGGCCTACACCGGGGAGCTGTTTTTT. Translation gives CASSQVAYTGELFF.

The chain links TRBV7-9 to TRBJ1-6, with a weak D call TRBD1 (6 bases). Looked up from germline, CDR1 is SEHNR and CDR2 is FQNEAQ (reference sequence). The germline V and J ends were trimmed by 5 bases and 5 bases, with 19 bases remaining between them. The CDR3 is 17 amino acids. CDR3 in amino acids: CASSDGTRGLDNSPLHF. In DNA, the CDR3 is TGTGCCAGCAGCGACGGGACCAGGGGATTAGATAATTCACCCCTCCACTTT.